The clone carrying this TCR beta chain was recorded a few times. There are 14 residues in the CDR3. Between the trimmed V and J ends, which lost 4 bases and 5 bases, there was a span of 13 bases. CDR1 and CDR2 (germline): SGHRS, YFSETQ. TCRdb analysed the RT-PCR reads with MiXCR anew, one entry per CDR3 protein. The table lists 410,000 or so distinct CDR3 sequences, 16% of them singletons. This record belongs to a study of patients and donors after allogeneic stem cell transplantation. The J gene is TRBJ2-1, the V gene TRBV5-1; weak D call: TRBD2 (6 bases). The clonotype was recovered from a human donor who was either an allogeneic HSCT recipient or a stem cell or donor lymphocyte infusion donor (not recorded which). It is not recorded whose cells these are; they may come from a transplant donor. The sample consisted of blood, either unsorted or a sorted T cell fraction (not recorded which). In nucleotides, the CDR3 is TGCGCCAGCAGCCCGCAACTAGCCCACAATGAGCAGTTCTTC. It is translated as CASSPQLAHNEQFF.